Following are 22 T cell receptor beta chains from one sample sequenced in a study of blood T cell repertoires in COVID-19. The data were produced by immunoSEQ multiplex PCR, yet TCRdb's version contains in-frame clones alone and is incomplete. The table shows approximately 200,000 clones, with roughly nine tenths occurring only once. Specimen: peripheral blood. These receptors all stem from a woman in her fifties or sixties with acute or convalescent COVID-19.

This chain uses TRBV24-1 with TRBJ2-2, with 7 bases aligning to TRBD1. V trimming: 9 bases; J trimming: 4 bases; junction bases outside the gene matches: 7. In germline, CDR1 is KGHDR, CDR2 SFDVKD. The CDR3 consists of 14 residues. In DNA, the CDR3 is TGTGCCACCTCCGGGACAGCCATCACCGGGGAGCTGTTTTTT. Encoded protein: CATSGTAITGELFF.

DNA for the CDR3: TGTGCCAGCCTTGGGGAGGGGCGGATCACAGATACGCAGTATTTT. Protein sequence: CASLGEGRITDTQYF. The chain links TRBV2 to TRBJ2-3; 7 bases line up with TRBD2. This CDR3 spans 15 amino acids. J lost 2 bases, V lost 8 bases, and 10 bases had no gene match. The germline V gene has CDR1 SNHLY and CDR2 FYNNEI.

The J gene is TRBJ2-2, the V gene TRBV6-1, with a tentative D call TRBD2 (6 bases). Trimming removed 1 base at V and 0 bases at J, with 9 bases between. Germline values: CDR1 MNHNS, CDR2 SASEGT. This CDR3 contains 16 residues. CDR3 sequence (DNA): TGTGCCAGCAGTGAAGTGTGGGGGGCGAACACCGGGGAGCTGTTTTTT. It specifies CASSEVWGANTGELFF.

The chain combines TRBV6-5 with TRBJ2-2, with D possibly TRBD1 on 6 matching bases. The germline CDR1 and CDR2 sequences are MNHEY and SVGAGI. Between the trimmed V and J ends, which lost 7 bases and 7 bases, there was a span of 13 bases. The CDR3 sequence is 13 residues long. CDR3 in DNA: TGTGCCAGCACACAGGGTGGAAACGGGGAGCTGTTTTTT. This codes for CASTQGGNGELFF.

The rearrangement uses TRBV6-2 or TRBV6-3 and TRBJ1-2; maybe TRBD1 (6 bases). Trimming left V 6 bases short and J 4 bases short, with 12 bases between. The CDR3 runs 13 residues. Germline V gene lookup returns CDR1 MNHEY and CDR2 SVGEGT. The CDR3, as DNA: TGTGCCAGCAGCCTGGACAGTCTCTATGGCTACACCTTC. This encodes CASSLDSLYGYTF.

This chain joins TRBV7-9 and TRBJ2-3; D not certain. Trimming pared 4 bases from V and 0 bases from J, leaving 8 bases between. CDR1 and CDR2 (germline): SEHNR, FQNEAQ (reference sequence). The CDR3 extends over 14 amino acids. The CDR3 loop reads CASSSVTSTDTQYF. The DNA of the CDR3 is TGTGCCAGCAGCTCCGTAACTAGCACAGATACGCAGTATTTT.

V usage is TRBV28 and J usage is TRBJ2-2, with TRBD1 identical over 10 bases. The V and J ends lost 5 bases and 4 bases, in that order; junction bases with no gene match: 1. Germline V gene data show CDR1 as MDHEN and CDR2 as SYDVKM. The CDR3 length is 14 residues. The CDR3 sequence: CASSDRGLTGELFF. The CDR3 bases are TGTGCCAGCAGTGACAGGGGGCTCACCGGGGAGCTGTTTTTT.

The chain has TRBV21-1 and TRBJ2-7; the table gives TRBD1 as D, unverified against the DNA. TRBV21-1 constitutes a pseudogene. This CDR3 contains 16 residues. The CDR3 DNA reads as TGTGCCAGCAGCACCACCCGGGACAGGGGTAATTACGAGCAGTACTTC. Amino acids: CASSTTRDRGNYEQYF.

J is TRBJ1-5 and V is TRBV14; a possible D gene is TRBD1 (6 bases). Looked up from germline, CDR1 is SGHDN and CDR2 is FVKESK. This CDR3 is 13 amino acids long. The ends were cut back, 3 bases at V and 5 bases at J, with 8 bases in the middle. CDR3 region: CASSQGAHQPQHF. Here the CDR3 DNA reads TGTGCCAGCAGCCAGGGGGCCCATCAGCCCCAGCATTTT.

The rearrangement uses TRBV6-5 and TRBJ2-3; D unresolved. The germline CDR1 and CDR2 sequences are MNHEY and SVGAGI. CDR3 size: 13 residues. V was clipped by 0 bases and J by 7 bases, with 8 bases between them. CDR3 in DNA: TGTGCCAGCAGTTACTCTGATGGCAATACGCAGTATTTT. This sequence encodes CASSYSDGNTQYF.

The chain joins TRBV11-3 to TRBJ2-1; 7 bases align to TRBD2. The V and J ends lost 5 bases and 2 bases, in that order; junction bases with no gene match: 6. Germline V gene data show CDR1 as SGHNT and CDR2 as YENEEA. The CDR3 covers 15 residues. The CDR3 region is CASSPGLFPYNEQFF. CDR3 sequence (DNA): TGTGCCAGCAGCCCGGGACTATTCCCCTACAATGAGCAGTTCTTC.

V usage is TRBV2 and J usage is TRBJ1-1; TRBD1 aligns across 7 bases. This CDR3 comprises 14 residues. Looked up from germline, CDR1 is SNHLY and CDR2 is FYNNEI. Trimming took 5 bases from V and 7 from J; bases not matched to a gene: 10. CDR3 protein: CASSSRTGAGEAFF. CDR3 bases: TGTGCCAGCAGTTCACGAACAGGGGCAGGTGAAGCTTTCTTT.

V is TRBV24-1 and J is TRBJ2-1; D gene ambiguous. The germline V gene encodes CDR1 KGHDR and CDR2 SFDVKD. The CDR3 has 13 residues. The germline V and J ends were trimmed by 4 bases and 9 bases, with 12 bases remaining between them. The CDR3, as DNA: TGTGCCACCAGTGACCCCTCGGTCCCTGAGCAGTTCTTC. Protein: CATSDPSVPEQFF.

V gene TRBV27 combines with J gene TRBJ1-2, with TRBD1 identical over 7 bases. Germline V CDR1 and CDR2: MNHEY, SMNVEV (reference sequence). This CDR3 has 12 amino acids. Unmatched junction bases numbered 4, after V lost 4 bases and J lost 8 bases. The chain's CDR3 is CASSSTGVGYTF. As DNA, the CDR3 is TGTGCCAGCAGTTCCACAGGGGTCGGCTACACCTTC.

CDR3 nucleotides: TGTGCCAGCACCCTAACTGGGACAGGGGGCTATGGTGAAGCTTTCTTT. Its translation: CASTLTGTGGYGEAFF. V gene TRBV7-2 combines with J gene TRBJ1-1, with TRBD1 identical over 12 bases. Trimming cost V 7 bases and J 7 bases; bases outside gene matches: 13. The CDR3 is made up of 16 amino acids. The V gene's germline CDR1 is SGHTA and CDR2 FQGNSA.

The genes are TRBV5-1 and TRBJ2-1; possibly TRBD1 for D (6 bases). Trimming left V 0 bases short and J 1 base short, with 11 bases between. The CDR3 contains 16 residues. Germline assignment: CDR1 SGHRS and CDR2 YFSETQ. The CDR3: CASSLVQGRSYNEQFF. CDR3 sequence (DNA): TGCGCCAGCAGCTTGGTACAGGGAAGGTCCTACAATGAGCAGTTCTTC.

This clone was seen only a few times. V gene TRBV6-1 combines with J gene TRBJ1-1, with 7 bases identical to TRBD1. Germline V gene sequence: CDR1 MNHNS, CDR2 SASEGT. V was clipped by 0 bases and J by 1 base; unmatched bases: 14. There are 19 residues in the CDR3. CDR3 region: CASSEAISGQLRSNTEAFF. The CDR3, as DNA: TGTGCCAGCAGTGAAGCAATTTCGGGACAGCTCAGGTCGAACACTGAAGCTTTCTTT.

V gene TRBV4-3 combines with J gene TRBJ1-3, with D tentatively TRBD1 (6 bases). V was clipped by 0 bases and J by 11 bases, with 14 bases between them. The CDR3 contains 14 residues. CDR1 is LGHNA and CDR2 is YSLEER in the germline V gene. The CDR3 DNA reads as TGCGCCAGCAGCCAAGAGGGACAAATTACCCCCATATATTTT. This codes for CASSQEGQITPIYF.

This rearrangement joins TRBV6-5 to TRBJ1-1; D may be TRBD1 (6 bases). CDR3 length: 15 residues. V was pared by 1 base and J by 1 base, with 10 bases between. Germline loops: CDR1 MNHEY, CDR2 SVGAGI. The CDR3 reads CASSYYGTPNTEAFF. DNA of the CDR3: TGTGCCAGCAGTTACTACGGGACACCGAACACTGAAGCTTTCTTT.

This chain connects TRBV9 to TRBJ1-1; 10 bases match TRBD1. CDR1 and CDR2 from the germline V gene are SGDLS and YYNGEE. V lost 3 bases, J lost 11 bases, and 7 bases stayed unmatched. This CDR3 is 13 amino acids long. The CDR3 nucleotides read TGTGCCAGCAGCGGGATAGGGACAGGGGTCGCTTTCTTT. Protein: CASSGIGTGVAFF.

This rearrangement joins TRBV27 to TRBJ2-6; D is unclear. Germline V gene lookup returns CDR1 MNHEY and CDR2 SMNVEV (reference sequence). The CDR3 sequence is 17 residues long. The V end lost 2 bases, the J end lost 1 base, and 12 bases lay between the germline ends. Here the CDR3 reads CASSLDSVGSGANVLTF. In nucleotides, the CDR3 is TGTGCCAGCAGTTTAGATTCCGTCGGTTCTGGGGCCAACGTCCTGACTTTC.

This chain uses TRBV7-2 with TRBJ2-7; 12 bases map to TRBD2. V lost 6 bases and J lost 7; bases outside the gene matches: 4. This CDR3 is built from 13 residues. In germline, CDR1 is SGHTA, CDR2 FQGNSA. CDR3 in DNA: TGTGCCAGCAGTCTAGGACTAGCGGGAGAGCAGTACTTC. It codes for CASSLGLAGEQYF.